This note documents a single T cell receptor beta chain sequence. Its antigen is not identified. The primer mix had 60 Vbeta and 13 Jbeta primers. Assay used: immunoSEQ multiplex PCR; TCRdb lists only in-frame clones, some missing. The table includes roughly 55,000 clones, around 81% detected once. V shed 11 bases, J shed 4 bases, and the junction held 11 bases outside the gene matches. The CDR3 extends over 14 amino acids. Germline V gene lookup returns CDR1 SGHVS and CDR2 FQNEAQ. The sample originates from a study of cytomegalovirus exposure and HLA in healthy donors. Study conclusions and caveats: With DRB1 most and HLA-C fewest, TCR association rates differed between HLA loci in a later analysis. TCR beta chains numbering some 160 were designated cytomegalovirus-associated.

The chain couples TRBV7-8 to TRBJ2-1; 7 positions agree with TRBD2. The sequencing sample was made of PBMCs. The sequence derives from a boy younger than 18 in good health and CMV-seropositive. This CDR3 is CASQTASGYNEQFF. CDR3 sequence (DNA): TGTGCCTCCCAAACGGCTAGCGGATACAATGAGCAGTTCTTC.